This TCR beta chain appears in the sequencing data of a study of beta chain features in type 1 diabetes. Looking at the study overall: Analysis included under 120,000,000 sorted cells drawn from all samples.

Study-wide findings and caveats: All four CD4+ subsets of Type 1 diabetes patients contained TCRB CDR3s that were moderately but significantly shorter.

Expressed TCRB transcripts were sequenced after all isolated RNA was converted to cDNA. Generated by immunoSEQ multiplex PCR, the TCRdb table keeps only in-frame clones and is missing some. This table holds under 55,000 clones, roughly 40% found once. Comments on this clone: Its antigen is not known.

Trimming left V 6 bases short and J 0 bases short, with 6 bases between. Germline-derived CDR1 and CDR2 are MNHEY and SVGAGI. The CDR3 extends over 14 amino acids. This sequence joins TRBV6-5 and TRBJ2-6; D not certain. The receptor's source is a man younger than 45 with type 1 diabetes. Sequencing input: Tregs from blood. Written as DNA, the CDR3 is TGTGCCAGCAGACAGAGCTCTGGGGCCAACGTCCTGACTTTC. Its translation: CASRQSSGANVLTF.